This T cell receptor (beta chain) was documented in a study of cytomegalovirus exposure and HLA in healthy donors. Study-wide results and caveats: Reports showed the classifier diagnosing cytomegalovirus status with high specificity and sensitivity.

CDR1 LNHDA and CDR2 SQIVND come from the germline V gene (reference sequence). CDR3 length equals 11 residues. The V and J ends lost 4 bases and 8 bases respectively, with 7 bases between them. Worth noting for this clone: The antigen is not known.

13 Jbeta primers and 60 Vbeta primers were used for the PCR. Using immunoSEQ multiplex PCR, the repertoire was profiled, and TCRdb retains in-frame clones only, with some absent. The sample holds roughly 200,000 clones; approximately 78% are singletons and the top ten take 2.7%. The sequenced material came from PBMCs. This sequence joins TRBV19 and TRBJ2-3; a weak D match, TRBD2 (5 bases). The TCR originated in a woman between 40 and 55 years old in good health and CMV-seronegative. This CDR3 reads CASSTRGTQYF. CDR3 DNA: TGTGCCAGTAGTACCCGGGGTACGCAGTATTTT.